The next 27 T cell receptor beta chains were all read from a single sample in a study of CD8+ T cells in alopecia areata. RNA extraction was followed by reverse transcription into cDNA, which acted as the sequencing template. Some clones are missing from TCRdb's copy, which holds only in-frame ones; the method was immunoSEQ multiplex PCR. The sample lists about 90,000 clones; 40% to 50% were seen once. Treatment defined: oral pan-JAK inhibitor, 5-10 mg twice daily. The input for sequencing was CD8+ T cells sorted from blood, taken at week 24, from a patient treated with tofacitinib. Receptors were obtained from a human donor with alopecia areata.

In this sample, this clone turned up a few times. The J gene is TRBJ2-5, the V gene TRBV7-6; 7 bases are shared with TRBD2. V was pared by 8 bases and J by 7 bases, with 10 bases of the junction left unmatched. CDR1 is SGHVS and CDR2 is FNYEAQ in the germline V gene. The CDR3 is 13 amino acids. CDR3 sequence (DNA): TGTGCCAGCGGGAGCGGGATAGGTGGGACCCAGTACTTC. This codes for CASGSGIGGTQYF.

This clone occurred a few times. The chain links TRBV10-3 to TRBJ2-7; 12 nucleotides agree with TRBD2. Germline CDR1 and CDR2: ENHRY and SYGVKD. The CDR3 loop spans 15 amino acids. The ends lost 6 bases at V and 2 bases at J; junction bases unmatched: 5. CDR3 residues: CAIRRTSGDPYEQYF. Here the CDR3 DNA reads TGTGCCATCAGGAGGACTAGCGGGGACCCCTACGAGCAGTACTTC.

This clone has more than one count but fewer than ten. The gene calls are TRBV7-2 and TRBJ1-2; D perhaps matches TRBD1 (6 bases). CDR3 length: 15 amino acids. Trimming took off 4 bases at V and 4 bases at J, with 16 bases between the two ends. Germline assignment: CDR1 SGHTA and CDR2 FQGNSA. The DNA for the CDR3 is TGTGCCAGCAGCTCATATCCGGGGGCGTCCTATGGCTACACCTTC. Translated, it gives CASSSYPGASYGYTF.

V usage is TRBV7-2 and J usage is TRBJ1-5, with D hard to call. V lost 1 base and J lost 6, with 16 bases in between. Germline V gene lookup returns CDR1 SGHTA and CDR2 FQGNSA. This CDR3 contains 16 residues. DNA for the CDR3: TGTGCCAGCAGCTTAGTCGGATTAGCGGTGTTTCAGCCCCAGCATTTT. Its translation: CASSLVGLAVFQPQHF.

The gene calls are TRBV6-1 and TRBJ2-5; D possibly matches TRBD1 or TRBD2 (5 bases each). V dropped 4 bases and J dropped 4 bases, with 31 bases sitting between them. Germline loops: CDR1 MNHNS, CDR2 SASEGT. The CDR3 loop spans 20 amino acids. This CDR3 is CASSAGGVWGLAPRGETQYF. For the CDR3, the DNA is TGTGCCAGCAGTGCTGGAGGTGTATGGGGCCTTGCTCCTAGGGGAGAGACCCAGTACTTC.

The V and J genes are TRBV27 and TRBJ2-2, with D perhaps given as TRBD1 or TRBD2 (5 bases each). CDR1 is MNHEY, CDR2 SMNVEV, per germline (reference sequence). V lost 3 bases, J lost 6 bases, and 14 bases lay in between. The CDR3 extends over 15 amino acids. CDR3 sequence: CASSLENRGPGELFF. In DNA, the CDR3 is TGTGCCAGCAGTTTGGAGAACCGGGGCCCCGGGGAGCTGTTTTTT.

The chain has TRBV5-1 and TRBJ2-2; TRBD1 matches 9 bases. Trimming removed 6 bases from V and 2 bases from J; junction bases left unmatched: 11. The CDR3 runs to 17 residues. Germline CDR1 reads SGHRS; CDR2 reads YFSETQ. This CDR3 is CASTTPGTGINTGELFF. For the CDR3, the DNA is TGCGCCAGCACCACCCCCGGGACAGGGATCAACACCGGGGAGCTGTTTTTT. The whole variable domain, remainder taken from reference TRBV5-1 and TRBJ2-2, is KAGVTQTPRYLIKTRGQQVTLSCSPISGHRSVSWYQQTPGQGLQFLFEYFSETQRNKGNFPGRFSGRQFSNSRSEMNVSTLELGDSALYLCASTTPGTGINTGELFFGEGSRLTVL.

The V gene is TRBV29-1, the J gene TRBJ2-1; 10 bases are a match to TRBD1. V gave up 7 bases and J gave up 6 bases; unmatched junction bases: 12. This CDR3 is built from 15 residues. Germline CDR1 is SQVTM and CDR2 is ANQGSEA. The CDR3 here is CSAPVWTGGSNEQFF. CDR3 DNA sequence: TGCAGCGCTCCTGTGTGGACAGGGGGAAGCAATGAGCAGTTCTTC.

On this clone: The same CDR3 is also encoded by other DNA sequences in this sample. V gene TRBV30 combines with J gene TRBJ1-1, with 11 bases that match TRBD1. CDR1 is GTSNPN, CDR2 SVGIG, per germline (reference sequence). V lost 0 bases to trimming and J lost 5 bases; unmatched junction nucleotides: 2. This CDR3 is built from 14 residues. CDR3 sequence (DNA): TGTGCCTGGAGTGTAGGACAGGGGGCTACTGAAGCTTTCTTT. Protein product: CAWSVGQGATEAFF.

In its sample, this clone was seen a few times. The chain employs TRBV29-1 and TRBJ2-7, with D perhaps matching TRBD2 (6 bases). V was cut by 4 bases and J by 5 bases, with 15 bases left in between. The CDR3 consists of 13 residues. CDR1 is SQVTM and CDR2 is ANQGSEA in the germline V gene. For the CDR3, the DNA is TGCAGCGTTGGGGGTAGCGGCCGGGACGAGCAGTACTTC. Residues: CSVGGSGRDEQYF.

The J gene is TRBJ1-1, the V gene TRBV5-1; the D gene is possibly TRBD1 (6 bases). V gave up 3 bases and J gave up 7 bases, with 16 bases separating them. CDR1 SGHRS and CDR2 YFSETQ come from the germline V gene. The CDR3 covers 14 residues. CDR3 coding DNA: TGCGCCAGCAGCTCGACACAGGGAGGGGGTGAAGCTTTCTTT. This translates into CASSSTQGGGEAFF.

The CDR3 here is CASSGPEPRGSETQYF. DNA of the CDR3: TGTGCCAGCAGCGGCCCGGAGCCTAGGGGGTCAGAGACCCAGTACTTC. The chain uses TRBV9 and TRBJ2-5, with D perhaps TRBD1 (6 bases). Germline V CDR1 and CDR2: SGDLS, YYNGEE. This CDR3 spans 16 amino acids. V was cut by 3 bases and J by 4 bases, with 19 bases left in between. Variable domain in full (rest from reference TRBV9 and TRBJ2-5): DSGVTQTPKHLITATGQRVTLRCSPRSGDLSVYWYQQSLDQGLQFLIQYYNGEERAKGNILERFSAQQFPDLHSELNLSSLELGDSALYFCASSGPEPRGSETQYFGPGTRLLVL.

The rearrangement uses TRBV7-3 and TRBJ2-2; TRBD2 matches 10 bases. The V gene end was trimmed by 3 bases and the J gene end by 7 bases; junction bases not matched to a gene: 11. Germline V gene lookup returns CDR1 SGHTA and CDR2 FQGTGA. There are 17 residues in the CDR3. This CDR3 reads CASSFTSGIPSSGELFF. The CDR3, as DNA: TGTGCCAGCAGCTTTACTAGCGGGATTCCTTCGAGCGGGGAGCTGTTTTTT. The variable domain in full, completed from reference TRBV7-3 and TRBJ2-2, reads GAGVSQTPSNKVTEKGKYVELRCDPISGHTALYWYRQSLGQGPEFLIYFQGTGAADDSGLPNDRFFAVRPEGSVSTLKIQRTERGDSAVYLCASSFTSGIPSSGELFFGEGSRLTVL.

The V and J genes are TRBV4-1 and TRBJ2-1; 8 bases map to TRBD2. This CDR3 is 18 amino acids long. The germline V gene has CDR1 MGHRA and CDR2 YSYEKL. The junction had 21 bases not matched to a gene; V was cut back by 5 bases and J by 9 bases. In DNA, the CDR3 is TGCGCCAGCAGCGACACCTCGCTACTAGCGGATTTACGGGGTGAGCAGTTCTTC. It specifies CASSDTSLLADLRGEQFF.

The CDR3 sequence is CARASNDRGYEQYF. The CDR3 coding sequence is TGTGCCAGAGCATCGAACGACAGGGGCTACGAGCAGTACTTC. The chain uses TRBV2 and TRBJ2-7; 8 positions match TRBD1. Looked up from germline, CDR1 is SNHLY and CDR2 is FYNNEI. The J segment lost 3 bases and the V segment lost 9 bases, leaving 10 bases of the junction unmatched. This CDR3 contains 14 residues.

J is TRBJ2-5 and V is TRBV9; D is uncertain. Trimming removed 0 bases at V and 7 bases at J, with 13 bases between. The germline V gene encodes CDR1 SGDLS and CDR2 YYNGEE. The length of the CDR3 is 14 residues. CDR3 region: CASSVGQAPRTQYF. The DNA for the CDR3 is TGTGCCAGCAGCGTAGGGCAGGCGCCTCGGACCCAGTACTTC.

In its sample, this clone was seen a few times. The chain is built from TRBV5-4 and TRBJ2-7; a weak D match, TRBD2 (5 bases). Germline CDR1 and CDR2: SGHNT and YYREEE (reference sequence). This CDR3 has 14 residues. V was cut by 3 bases and J by 0 bases, with 10 bases left in between. The CDR3 loop reads CASSYTGNSYEQYF. CDR3 sequence (DNA): TGTGCCAGCAGCTATACCGGGAACTCCTACGAGCAGTACTTC.

This chain links TRBV29-1 with TRBJ2-1, with D unresolved. Germline CDR1 SQVTM, CDR2 ANQGSEA. V was trimmed by 3 bases and J by 4 bases, leaving 13 bases between them. This CDR3 spans 14 amino acids. CDR3 residues: CSVDGERSYNEQFF. Written as DNA, the CDR3 is TGCAGCGTTGATGGCGAAAGGAGTTACAATGAGCAGTTCTTC.

This clone was seen more than once but under ten times. The V call is TRBV30, the J call TRBJ1-1, with no clear D. The CDR3 consists of 12 residues. The ends were cut back, 5 bases at V and 9 bases at J, with 16 bases in the middle. Germline V CDR1 and CDR2: GTSNPN, SVGIG (reference sequence). The CDR3 loop is CAWELTRAQAFF. CDR3 in DNA: TGTGCCTGGGAGTTAACTAGGGCCCAAGCTTTCTTT.

The chain is built from TRBV19 and TRBJ2-3; the D gene is possibly TRBD1 (6 bases). CDR3 length equals 12 residues. Trimming left V 9 bases short and J 4 bases short, with 11 bases between. Germline-derived CDR1 and CDR2 are LNHDA and SQIVND (reference sequence). The CDR3 DNA follows: TGTGCCAGCCACGACAGGCCAGATACGCAGTATTTT. Its protein product is CASHDRPDTQYF. The variable domain in full, with the rest retrieved from reference TRBV19 and TRBJ2-3, is DGGITQSPKYLFRKEGQNVTLSCEQNLNHDAMYWYRQDPGQGLRLIYYSQIVNDFQKGDIAEGYSVSREKKESFPLTVTSAQKNPTAFYLCASHDRPDTQYFGPGTRLTVL.

There are a few counts of this clone. The genes are TRBV9 and TRBJ2-1; D gene unclear. The CDR3 is 12 residues long. Trimming stripped 3 bases from V and 3 bases from J, with 4 bases between. The germline V gene has CDR1 SGDLS and CDR2 YYNGEE. This chain's CDR3 is CASSEGYNEQFF. The CDR3 DNA is TGTGCCAGCAGCGAGGGCTACAATGAGCAGTTCTTC. Full variable domain (outside the CDR3, taken from reference TRBV9 and TRBJ2-1): DSGVTQTPKHLITATGQRVTLRCSPRSGDLSVYWYQQSLDQGLQFLIQYYNGEERAKGNILERFSAQQFPDLHSELNLSSLELGDSALYFCASSEGYNEQFFGPGTRLTVL.

J is TRBJ2-2 and V is TRBV9; D is ambiguous. CDR1 and CDR2 from the germline V gene are SGDLS and YYNGEE. Trimming pared 4 bases from V and 4 bases from J, leaving 14 bases between. The CDR3 contains 15 residues. CDR3 sequence reads: CASSTAPGSTGELFF. CDR3 sequence (DNA): TGTGCCAGCAGCACCGCCCCCGGCAGCACCGGGGAGCTGTTTTTT.

This clone came up a few times. The chain joins TRBV4-1 to TRBJ1-5, with TRBD1 matching over 10 bases. The CDR3 is 14 amino acids. Unmatched junction bases numbered 2, after V lost 4 bases and J lost 5 bases. The V gene's germline CDR1 is MGHRA and CDR2 YSYEKL. The CDR3 DNA is TGCGCCAGCAGCCGGACAGGGGGGGATCAGCCCCAGCATTTT. Its protein product is CASSRTGGDQPQHF.

V gene TRBV4-2 combines with J gene TRBJ1-1; D ambiguous. Deletions cut 0 bases from V and 1 base from J, with 12 bases between. Germline lookup yields CDR1 LGHNA and CDR2 YNFKEQ. The CDR3 has 16 residues. In DNA, the CDR3 is TGTGCCAGCAGCCAAGATCTAGCCCTAAGGAACACTGAAGCTTTCTTT. Translated, it gives CASSQDLALRNTEAFF.

The V call is TRBV27, the J call TRBJ2-7, with 7 positions matching TRBD1. The CDR3 has 15 residues. CDR1 MNHEY and CDR2 SMNVEV come from the germline V gene (reference sequence). V lost 10 bases, J lost 2 bases, and 14 bases stayed unmatched. As DNA, the CDR3 is TGTGCCACCTCGCCTCTCCCGACAGGGACCTACGAGCAGTACTTC. This translates into CATSPLPTGTYEQYF.

The chain joins TRBV4-1 to TRBJ2-7; 10 bases align to TRBD2. Germline V lookup: CDR1 MGHRA, CDR2 YSYEKL. V lost 0 bases and J lost 0; bases outside the gene matches: 5. The CDR3 length is 17 residues. DNA for the CDR3: TGCGCCAGCAGCCAAGAGGTTAGCGGGAGGACCTCCTACGAGCAGTACTTC. Its translation: CASSQEVSGRTSYEQYF.

In this sample, this clone turned up once. The chain employs TRBV27 and TRBJ2-3, with D uncertain. V was pared by 0 bases and J by 9 bases, with 10 bases between. This CDR3 has 13 residues. Per germline, CDR1 MNHEY and CDR2 SMNVEV (reference sequence). CDR3 protein: CASSLSQGRTQYF. Here the CDR3 DNA reads TGTGCCAGCAGTTTATCACAAGGACGGACGCAGTATTTT.